Following are 20 T cell receptor beta chains from one sample sequenced in a study of CD8 T cells in ankylosing spondylitis. MiXCR, applied by TCRdb to the 5' RACE reads, yields one record per CDR3 protein. The sample lists 150,000 to 200,000 distinct CDR3 sequences; approximately 12% were seen once. Sequencing input: blood, either unsorted or a sorted T cell fraction (not recorded which). The receptors derive from a female donor with ankylosing spondylitis or in good health (not recorded which).

This clonotype occurred many times. The V and J genes are TRBV5-1 and TRBJ1-3; no clear D gene. V dropped 5 bases and J dropped 0 bases, with 9 bases sitting between them. The CDR3 covers 14 residues. Germline loops: CDR1 SGHRS, CDR2 YFSETQ. The CDR3 is CASSNTDSGNTIYF. CDR3 nucleotides: TGCGCCAGCAGTAACACTGACTCTGGAAACACCATATATTTT.

The genes are TRBV19 and TRBJ2-4, with D possibly TRBD1 on 5 matching bases. CDR1 and CDR2 (germline): LNHDA, SQIVND (reference sequence). Trimming removed 9 bases from V and 6 bases from J, with 12 bases in between. The length of the CDR3 is 12 residues. The CDR3, as DNA: TGTGCCAGCTCAGGGCAGGGAAACATTCAGTACTTC. Its translation: CASSGQGNIQYF.

The rearrangement uses TRBV6-2 or TRBV6-3 and TRBJ2-1, with 11 bases fitting TRBD2. The germline V gene encodes CDR1 MNHEY and CDR2 SVGEGT. The CDR3 runs to 16 residues. With V trimmed by 2 bases and J by 4 bases, 4 bases remained unmatched. CDR3 in amino acids: CASSYGGTSGYNEQFF. CDR3 in DNA: TGTGCCAGCAGTTACGGAGGGACTAGCGGTTACAATGAGCAGTTCTTC.

V gene TRBV18 combines with J gene TRBJ1-1; maybe TRBD1 (5 bases). The CDR3 is 16 amino acids. Germline lookup yields CDR1 KGHSH and CDR2 LQKENI. Deletions cut 3 bases from V and 4 bases from J, with 18 bases between. CDR3 bases: TGTGCCAGCTCACCCAGGGAGACGCCAGGGACCACTGAAGCTTTCTTT. Translation gives CASSPRETPGTTEAFF.

The V call is TRBV20-1, the J call TRBJ1-2; 12 bases align to TRBD1. Germline V lookup: CDR1 DFQATT, CDR2 SNEGSKA (reference sequence). This CDR3 comprises 14 residues. The ends lost 3 bases at V and 7 bases at J; junction bases unmatched: 6. The CDR3 DNA is TGCAGTGCTAGGGACCGGGACAGGGGGCCTGGCTACACCTTC. It translates to CSARDRDRGPGYTF.

This clonotype was recorded at least ten times. Germline and junction disagree at one end, which may indicate a read error. The rearrangement uses TRBV5-1 and TRBJ2-3; 8 nucleotides agree with TRBD1. CDR3 length: 14 amino acids. Germline CDR1 reads SGHRS; CDR2 reads YFSETQ. The CDR3 loop is CASSPGQGTDTQYF. CDR3 nucleotides: TGTGCCAGCAGTCCGGGACAGGGCACAGATACGCAGTATTTT. The full variable domain, with the rest looked up from reference TRBV5-1 and TRBJ2-3, is KAGVTQTPRYLIKTRGQQVTLSCSPISGHRSVSWYQQTPGQGLQFLFEYFSETQRNKGNFPGRFSGRQFSNSRSEMNVSTLELGDSALYLCASSPGQGTDTQYFGPGTRLTVL.

This clonotype was seen repeatedly, ten times or more. The chain recombines TRBV21-1 with TRBJ2-1. TRBV21-1 is a documented pseudogene. The CDR3 totals 16 residues. The chain's CDR3 is CASSKAPQSSYNEQFF. CDR3 coding DNA: TGTGCCAGCAGCAAAGCTCCGCAGAGCTCCTACAATGAGCAGTTCTTC.

The gene calls are TRBV7-6 and TRBJ2-1; the D call may be TRBD1 or TRBD2 (5 bases each). The CDR3 spans 12 residues. V was pared by 5 bases and J by 9 bases, with 11 bases between. Germline CDR1 reads SGHVS; CDR2 reads FNYEAQ. The CDR3 region is CASSQGTPEQFF. CDR3 bases: TGTGCCAGCAGCCAAGGGACCCCTGAGCAGTTCTTC.

About this clonotype itself: Just one base apart from a much larger clone, this may be a read error. The J gene is TRBJ2-7, the V gene TRBV7-2; TRBD1 aligns across 8 bases. The CDR3 runs 14 residues. Germline V gene data show CDR1 as SGHTA and CDR2 as FQGNSA. The CDR3 reads CASSLFGQGYEQCF. CDR3 DNA sequence: TGTGCCAGCAGCCTCTTCGGACAGGGTTACGAGCAGTGCTTC.

This clonotype was observed at least ten times. V is TRBV20-1 and J is TRBJ2-5, with 7 positions matching TRBD1. The CDR3 spans 12 residues. Germline V gene sequence: CDR1 DFQATT, CDR2 SNEGSKA (reference sequence). V dropped 3 bases and J dropped 2; count of bases not matched to a gene: 0. The CDR3 region has the DNA TGCAGTGCTAGGGGACAGCAAGAGACCCAGTACTTC. Amino acids: CSARGQQETQYF.

This clonotype was picked up many times. The chain is built from TRBV28 and TRBJ1-1, with D possibly matching TRBD1 (5 bases). Deletions cut 4 bases from V and 5 bases from J, with 14 bases between. CDR3 length: 14 residues. Germline-derived CDR1 and CDR2 are MDHEN and SYDVKM. The CDR3 spells CASSSLAGKTEAFF. The CDR3 region has the DNA TGTGCCAGCAGTTCCCTAGCAGGGAAGACTGAAGCTTTCTTT.

V usage is TRBV5-1 and J usage is TRBJ2-1, with TRBD1 matching 7 bases. Trimming removed 0 bases from V and 7 bases from J; junction bases left unmatched: 7. The CDR3 covers 15 residues. Germline V gene data show CDR1 as SGHRS and CDR2 as YFSETQ. For the CDR3, the DNA is TGCGCCAGCAGCTTGGTTGGCCCAGGGGGAAATGAGCAGTTCTTC. This encodes CASSLVGPGGNEQFF.

The count of this clonotype is one. The chain employs TRBV5-1 and TRBJ1-1, with D uncertain. Trimming cost V 0 bases and J 1 base, with 10 bases left between them. The germline gives CDR1 SGHRS, CDR2 YFSETQ. The CDR3 is 15 amino acids. The CDR3 DNA follows: TGCGCCAGCAGCTTGGGCGGCCAAAGGAACACTGAAGCTTTCTTT. Translating it yields CASSLGGQRNTEAFF.

The sample holds a few counts of this clonotype. This sequence joins TRBV11-2 and TRBJ2-1, with unresolved D. This CDR3 is 13 amino acids long. The V end lost 7 bases, the J end lost 2 bases, and 9 bases lay between the germline ends. The germline V gene encodes CDR1 SGHAT and CDR2 FQNNGV. CDR3 bases: TGTGCCAGCACGTCGGACCCCTACAATGAGCAGTTCTTC. This encodes CASTSDPYNEQFF.

This clonotype was recorded at least ten times. The chain couples TRBV7-9 to TRBJ2-2; TRBD2 matches at 10 bases. The CDR3 has 16 residues. In germline, CDR1 is SEHNR, CDR2 FQNEAQ (reference sequence). Trimming removed 0 bases from V and 3 bases from J; junction bases left unmatched: 1. CDR3 coding DNA: TGTGCCAGCAGCTTAGCAAGCGGGAGGGACACCGGGGAGCTGTTTTTT. Its translation is CASSLASGRDTGELFF.

This clonotype was counted ten times or more. The chain carries TRBV12-3 or TRBV12-4 and TRBJ1-1; maybe TRBD1 (6 bases). V was cut by 5 bases and J by 6 bases, with 19 bases left in between. The CDR3 totals 15 residues. CDR3 residues: CASSPQPYQGPEAFF. In nucleotides, the CDR3 is TGTGCCAGCAGTCCGCAGCCTTACCAGGGGCCTGAAGCTTTCTTT.

This clonotype has a count of ten or more. The V gene is TRBV12-3 or TRBV12-4, the J gene TRBJ2-7; 12 bases map to TRBD1. V lost 5 bases to trimming and J lost 4 bases; unmatched junction nucleotides: 3. The CDR3 contains 14 residues. CDR3 loop: CASSPGQGAYEQYF. Written as DNA, the CDR3 is TGTGCCAGCAGTCCGGGACAGGGGGCTTACGAGCAGTACTTC.

The chain uses TRBV7-2 and TRBJ1-4; D gene uncertain. This CDR3 has 15 residues. Germline V CDR1 and CDR2: SGHTA, FQGNSA. V was clipped by 4 bases and J by 0 bases, with 9 bases between them. The CDR3 coding sequence is TGTGCCAGCAGCTCAGTCCCGGCAACTAATGAAAAACTGTTTTTT. It encodes CASSSVPATNEKLFF.

This clonotype was detected only a few times. The chain links TRBV5-1 to TRBJ2-5, with D perhaps TRBD1 (5 bases). The CDR3 runs 15 residues. The ends were cut back, 0 bases at V and 3 bases at J, with 12 bases in the middle. CDR1 and CDR2 from the germline V gene are SGHRS and YFSETQ. This CDR3 is CASSLGAGRKETQYF. The CDR3 coding sequence is TGCGCCAGCAGCTTGGGGGCAGGGCGAAAAGAGACCCAGTACTTC.

In this sample, this clonotype turned up many times. The chain employs TRBV6-5 and TRBJ2-7, with a possible D match to TRBD1 (6 bases). This CDR3 comprises 13 residues. CDR1 and CDR2 (germline): MNHEY, SVGAGI. The V gene lost 2 bases and the J gene lost 2 bases, with 7 bases spanning the gap. CDR3 coding DNA: TGTGCCAGCAGTTACAAGGGGGCCTACGAGCAGTACTTC. It specifies CASSYKGAYEQYF.